The rows below give T cell receptor beta chains drawn from one sample of a study of shared clonotypes between healthy human individuals. Only in-frame clones appear in the TCRdb table, and some are missing; sequencing was by immunoSEQ multiplex PCR. This table has hundreds of thousands of clones, around three quarters appearing once. Sequencing was performed on PBMCs. These receptors were collected from a middle-aged woman in good health. Some clones in this sample may be carry-over from other donors' samples. Each CDR3 is given with its conserved first and last residue. Each record gives: CDR3 protein, CDR3 DNA, J gene, V gene, D gene, clone size. The D gene is left open where the match is weak. Not every row has a clone size; where given, it reads once, few, many or a size class.

CATSNTPDRGGETQYF,TGTGCCACCAGCAACACACCCGACAGGGGCGGAGAGACCCAGTACTTC,TRBJ2-5,TRBV15,TRBD1,.
CASSQDGGVGNQPQHF,TGCGCCAGCAGCCAAGACGGGGGCGTCGGCAATCAGCCCCAGCATTTT,TRBJ1-5,TRBV4-1,.,.
CASTGANEQFF,TGTGCCAGCACTGGGGCGAATGAGCAGTTCTTC,TRBJ2-1,TRBV4-2,.,.
CASSPRQGNDYGYTF,TGCGCCAGCAGCCCCCGACAGGGGAATGACTATGGCTACACCTTC,TRBJ1-2,TRBV5-1,TRBD1,.
CASSRTRDYGYTF,TGTGCCAGCAGCCGGACACGGGACTATGGCTACACCTTC,TRBJ1-2,TRBV11-2,.,.
CASSAMDSYSGANVLTF,TGTGCCAGCAGTGCTATGGACAGTTACTCTGGGGCCAACGTCCTGACTTTC,TRBJ2-6,TRBV27,.,.
CASRSRSSSGNTIYF,TGTGCCAGTAGAAGCCGGAGCAGCTCTGGAAACACCATATATTTT,TRBJ1-3,TRBV19,.,.
CASSQSPGQGGSEQFF,TGCGCCAGCAGTCAATCCCCGGGACAGGGGGGGAGTGAGCAGTTCTTC,TRBJ2-1,TRBV23-1,TRBD1,.
CAIRPGGAADTQYF,TGTGCCATCAGACCCGGGGGGGCGGCAGATACGCAGTATTTT,TRBJ2-3,TRBV10-3,TRBD2,.
CASSLRERSYNEQFF,TGTGCCAGCAGCTTGCGGGAGAGGTCCTACAATGAGCAGTTCTTC,TRBJ2-1,TRBV5-5,.,.
CASNRGTGNYNEQFF,TGTGCCAGCAACCGGGGGACAGGGAACTACAATGAGCAGTTCTTC,TRBJ2-1,TRBV5-4,TRBD1,once
CASNNRDTEAFF,TGTGCCAGCAACAACAGGGACACTGAAGCTTTCTTT,TRBJ1-1,TRBV6-1,.,.
CASSLQGSGNTIYF,TGCGCCAGCAGCTTACAGGGGAGTGGAAACACCATATATTTT,TRBJ1-3,TRBV5-1,TRBD1,.
CASSLYYSGNTIYF,TGTGCCAGCAGTTTATATTACTCTGGAAACACCATATATTTT,TRBJ1-3,TRBV28,.,.
CASSLALHLYGYTF,TGTGCCAGCAGCCTAGCCTTACACCTCTATGGCTACACCTTC,TRBJ1-2,TRBV28,.,.
CATGSRTDTQYF,TGTGCCACCGGGAGCCGCACAGATACGCAGTATTTT,TRBJ2-3,TRBV2,.,.
CASTRGLGNEQFF,TGTGCCAGCACTCGCGGACTAGGCAATGAGCAGTTCTTC,TRBJ2-1,TRBV28,TRBD2,.
CASSSASGTGTDTQYF,TGTGCCAGCAGTTCCGCTAGCGGGACTGGCACAGATACGCAGTATTTT,TRBJ2-3,TRBV28,TRBD2,.